This note documents a single T cell receptor (beta chain) sequence. The antigen remains unidentified. This record belongs to a study of CD8 T cells in Susac syndrome. Treatment-naive patients with stable or active relapsing-remitting disease were the multiple sclerosis controls. It was negative isolation that provided the CD8+ and CD4+ T cells, whereas TEMRA cells were enriched by FACS. Study results and limitations: The relatively small number of individuals in the TCR sequencing and HLA analysis was acknowledged by the study.

V dropped 5 bases and J dropped 7; count of bases not matched to a gene: 9. Germline assignment: CDR1 DFQATT and CDR2 SNEGSKA (reference sequence). The CDR3 consists of 15 residues. With random hexamers, reverse transcription was performed on about 0.5 to 1 ug of RNA. Amplification of TCR beta CDR3 by immunoSEQ multiplex PCR spanned 54 Vbeta and 13 Jbeta. TCRdb independently ran MiXCR on the immunoSEQ multiplex PCR reads; one entry per CDR3 protein. The sample includes about 250,000 distinct CDR3 sequences, just over 90% of them seen just once. The receptor was isolated from a human donor with multiple sclerosis. The sample was CD4+ T cells from PBMCs. The chain employs TRBV20-1 and TRBJ2-1; 12 bases align to TRBD2. CDR3 DNA: TGCAGTGCTCTTTCACTAGCGGGGGGTGGGAATGAGCAGTTCTTC. Encoded protein: CSALSLAGGGNEQFF.